These T cell receptor beta chains were read from a single sample in a study of T cell responses to AZD1222 COVID-19 vaccine. Repertoires were generated with immunoSEQ multiplex PCR, while TCRdb's copy carries only in-frame clones and drops some. The data show 100,000 to 150,000 clones, approximately 85% seen once. The specimen comprised peripheral blood, sampled on day 0 of AZD1222 vaccination. These receptors came from an adult in good health. CDR3s include the opening cysteine and the closing phenylalanine or tryptophan. The D gene is left open where the match is weak. A row's size may be missing; if present it is once, few, many or a size class.

>14|TRBD1|TRBV18|TRBJ2-7|NA
CASSPGQGHYEQYF
TGTGCCAGCTCACCCGGACAGGGGCACTACGAGCAGTACTTC
>17|TRBD1|TRBV19|TRBJ1-1|NA
CASSIGDRRSGDTEAFF
TGTGCCAGTAGTATTGGGGACAGGAGGAGTGGGGACACTGAAGCTTTCTTT
>15|TRBD1|TRBV5-4|TRBJ2-5|NA
CASSAPGQGRETQYF
TGTGCCAGCAGCGCACCGGGACAGGGTAGGGAGACCCAGTACTTC
>15|NA|TRBV5-6|TRBJ2-3|NA
CASSLGQSSTDTQYF
TGTGCCAGCAGCTTGGGACAGTCTAGCACAGATACGCAGTATTTT
>15|NA|TRBV2|TRBJ2-3|NA
CASSEGTLSTDTQYF
TGTGCCAGCAGTGAAGGGACACTCAGCACAGATACGCAGTATTTT
>19|TRBD1|TRBV4-3|TRBJ2-6|NA
CASSQDHWTGGPGANVLTF
TGCGCCAGCAGCCAAGATCATTGGACAGGGGGGCCTGGGGCCAACGTCCTGACTTTC
>13|NA|TRBV10-3|TRBJ1-1|NA
CAITPQMNTEAFF
TGTGCCATCACGCCTCAAATGAACACTGAAGCTTTCTTT
>16|NA|TRBV5-1|TRBJ1-1|once
CASSLDIRDGGTEAFF
TGCGCCAGCAGCTTGGATATACGGGACGGGGGAACTGAAGCTTTCTTT
>15|NA|TRBV7-9|TRBJ2-7|NA
CASILSGVGDDEQYF
TGTGCCAGCATCCTCTCCGGGGTAGGCGATGACGAGCAGTACTTC
>12|TRBD1|TRBV18|TRBJ1-2|NA
CASSRQGGGYTF
TGTGCCAGCTCACGACAGGGTGGCGGCTACACCTTC
>14|NA|TRBV2|TRBJ1-6|NA
CASSGRGFNSPLHF
TGTGCCAGCAGTGGAAGGGGGTTTAATTCACCCCTCCACTTT
>16|NA|TRBV10-2|TRBJ2-1|NA
CASSESQGRSYNEQFF
TGCGCCAGCAGTGAGTCTCAGGGTAGGTCCTACAATGAGCAGTTCTTC
>13|NA|TRBV5-1|TRBJ2-7|NA
CASSLEGAYEQYF
TGCGCCAGCAGCTTGGAGGGGGCCTACGAGCAGTACTTC
>16|TRBD2|TRBV5-1|TRBJ2-1|NA
CASSGPSGGVRNEQFF
TGCGCCAGCAGCGGCCCTAGCGGGGGGGTTCGGAATGAGCAGTTCTTC
>20|TRBD1|TRBV3-1/TRBV3-2|TRBJ1-3|NA
CASSQDYPWTGASSGNTIYF
TGTGCCAGCAGCCAAGATTATCCGTGGACAGGGGCTAGCTCTGGAAACACCATATATTTT
>16|NA|TRBV18|TRBJ2-1|NA
CASSPERGRAPNEQFF
TGTGCCAGCTCACCAGAACGCGGGCGAGCCCCCAATGAGCAGTTCTTC
>15|NA|TRBV4-3|TRBJ2-2|NA
CASSQESGGTGELFF
TGCGCCAGCAGCCAAGAATCCGGCGGCACCGGGGAGCTGTTTTTT
>17|TRBD1|TRBV5-4|TRBJ2-6|NA
CASSSPGQGAGANVLTF
TGTGCCAGCAGTTCTCCGGGACAGGGGGCTGGGGCCAACGTCCTGACTTTC
>13|NA|TRBV10-3|TRBJ2-1|NA
CAIKMKGGHEQFF
TGTGCCATCAAAATGAAGGGGGGGCATGAGCAGTTCTTC
>13|NA|TRBV5-8|TRBJ2-7|NA
CASSLVPGTEQYF
TGTGCCAGCAGCTTGGTCCCCGGGACCGAGCAGTACTTC
>14|NA|TRBV6-1|TRBJ1-4|NA
CASSDPREFEKLFF
TGTGCCAGCAGTGATCCCAGGGAATTTGAAAAACTGTTTTTT
>16|NA|TRBV5-1|TRBJ2-7|NA
CASSAPGVRSSYEQYF
TGCGCCAGCAGCGCCCCGGGGGTTAGAAGCTCCTACGAGCAGTACTTC
>15|TRBD1|TRBV19|TRBJ1-2|NA
CASSIDWRTGTGYTF
TGTGCCAGTAGTATAGATTGGAGGACAGGGACTGGCTACACCTTC
>13|NA|TRBV6-1|TRBJ2-3|NA
CASSEMGGDTQYF
TGTGCCAGCAGTGAAATGGGGGGAGATACGCAGTATTTT
>16|NA|TRBV9|TRBJ2-7|once
CASSVDLGQLKGEQYF
TGTGCCAGCAGCGTAGATCTGGGGCAACTGAAGGGCGAGCAGTACTTC
>14|NA|TRBV14|TRBJ2-7|NA
CASLSQTRSYEQYF
TGTGCCAGCCTGTCCCAGACAAGAAGCTACGAGCAGTACTTC
>12|NA|TRBV5-1|TRBJ2-5|NA
CASSLAVETQYF
TGCGCCAGCAGCTTGGCTGTTGAGACCCAGTACTTC
>11|NA|TRBV7-2|TRBJ2-7|NA
CASSLHREQYF
TGTGCCAGCAGCTTACACCGTGAGCAGTACTTC
>15|TRBD2|TRBV5-1|TRBJ2-7|NA
CASSPGGTKEFEQYF
TGCGCCAGCAGCCCCGGTGGGACTAAAGAGTTCGAGCAGTACTTC
>13|NA|TRBV25-1|TRBJ2-1|NA
CASSARGTNEQFF
TGTGCCAGCAGTGCTCGCGGGACCAATGAGCAGTTCTTC
>16|TRBD1|TRBV11-2|TRBJ1-1|NA
CASSSRQGGMNTEAFF
TGTGCCAGCAGCTCCCGACAGGGTGGGATGAACACTGAAGCTTTCTTT
>17|NA|TRBV10-3|TRBJ2-2|once
CAISDQGGTGGHGELFF
TGTGCCATCAGTGATCAGGGGGGGACAGGAGGACACGGGGAGCTGTTTTTT
>12|NA|TRBV7-2|TRBJ2-1|NA
CASSLADTKQFF
TGTGCCAGCAGCTTAGCGGACACCAAGCAGTTCTTC
>15|TRBD1|TRBV7-2|TRBJ1-2|NA
CASSFRDSFLYGYTF
TGTGCCAGCAGCTTCCGGGACAGCTTTCTCTATGGCTACACCTTC
>14|NA|TRBV5-5|TRBJ1-6|NA
CASSFAAMNSPLHF
TGTGCCAGCAGCTTTGCAGCAATGAATTCACCCCTCCACTTT
>15|NA|TRBV4-3|TRBJ2-2|NA
CASSLGPSNTGELFF
TGCGCCAGCAGCCTGGGACCCTCAAACACCGGGGAGCTGTTTTTT
>15|NA|TRBV6-5|TRBJ2-2|NA
CASTAGALNTGELFF
TGTGCCAGCACCGCGGGGGCCTTGAACACCGGGGAGCTGTTTTTT
>13|NA|TRBV6-4|TRBJ2-1|NA
CASSTEADNEQFF
TGTGCCAGCAGCACCGAAGCAGACAATGAGCAGTTCTTC
>15|NA|TRBV5-4|TRBJ2-3|NA
CASSSSGLSADTQYF
TGTGCCAGCAGCTCATCAGGGTTAAGTGCAGATACGCAGTATTTT
>14|NA|TRBV21-1|TRBJ1-2|once
CASTWFRGNYGYTF
TGTGCCAGCACCTGGTTCAGGGGAAACTATGGCTACACCTTC
>14|TRBD1|TRBV27|TRBJ1-2|NA
CASRTGQVNYGYTF
TGTGCCAGCAGGACGGGACAGGTTAACTATGGCTACACCTTC
>15|NA|TRBV7-9|TRBJ1-6|NA
CASSLSRRGNSPLHF
TGTGCCAGCAGCTTGAGCCGGCGGGGAAATTCACCCCTCCACTTT
>14|NA|TRBV5-8|TRBJ2-3|NA
CASSPGHPPDTQYF
TGTGCCAGCAGCCCAGGCCATCCCCCAGATACGCAGTATTTT
>14|TRBD2|TRBV27|TRBJ2-7|few
CASRGGDWLYEQYF
TGTGCCAGCAGGGGAGGGGACTGGCTCTACGAGCAGTACTTC
>14|NA|TRBV6-5|TRBJ2-3|NA
CASPDVASTDTQYF
TGTGCCAGCCCTGATGTCGCTAGCACAGATACGCAGTATTTT
>17|NA|TRBV28|TRBJ1-5|few
CASGIHRWGYSNQPQHF
TGTGCCAGCGGAATACACCGGTGGGGATATAGCAATCAGCCCCAGCATTTT
>15|NA|TRBV28|TRBJ2-7|NA
CASRYAGGLSYEQYF
TGTGCCAGCCGCTACGCAGGGGGGTTATCCTACGAGCAGTACTTC
>14|NA|TRBV19|TRBJ2-1|NA
CASSNGLSYNEQFF
TGTGCCAGTAGTAATGGGTTGTCCTACAATGAGCAGTTCTTC
>14|TRBD2|TRBV19|TRBJ2-3|NA
CASSIDDSGGTQYF
TGTGCCAGTAGTATAGACGACAGCGGGGGTACGCAGTATTTT
>14|NA|TRBV6-5|TRBJ2-7|NA
CASINNHGGYEQYF
TGTGCCAGCATCAACAATCATGGAGGCTACGAGCAGTACTTC